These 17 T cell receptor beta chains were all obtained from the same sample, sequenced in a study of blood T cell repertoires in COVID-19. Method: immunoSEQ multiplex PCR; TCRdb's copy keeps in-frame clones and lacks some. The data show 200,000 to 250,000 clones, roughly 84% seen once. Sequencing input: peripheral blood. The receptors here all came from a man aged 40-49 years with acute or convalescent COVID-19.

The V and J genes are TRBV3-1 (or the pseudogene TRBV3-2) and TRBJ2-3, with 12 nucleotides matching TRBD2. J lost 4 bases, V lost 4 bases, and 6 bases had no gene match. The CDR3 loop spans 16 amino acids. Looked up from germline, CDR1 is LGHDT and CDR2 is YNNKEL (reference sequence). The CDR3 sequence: CASSRGLAGIPDTQYF. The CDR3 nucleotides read TGTGCCAGCAGCCGAGGACTAGCGGGGATTCCAGATACGCAGTATTTT.

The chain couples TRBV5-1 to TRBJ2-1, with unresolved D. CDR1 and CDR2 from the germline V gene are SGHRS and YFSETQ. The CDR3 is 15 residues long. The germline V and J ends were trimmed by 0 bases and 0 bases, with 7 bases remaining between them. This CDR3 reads CASSLVVSSYNEQFF. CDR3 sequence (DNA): TGCGCCAGCAGCTTGGTTGTCAGCTCCTACAATGAGCAGTTCTTC. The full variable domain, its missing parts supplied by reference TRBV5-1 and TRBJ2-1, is KAGVTQTPRYLIKTRGQQVTLSCSPISGHRSVSWYQQTPGQGLQFLFEYFSETQRNKGNFPGRFSGRQFSNSRSEMNVSTLELGDSALYLCASSLVVSSYNEQFFGPGTRLTVL.

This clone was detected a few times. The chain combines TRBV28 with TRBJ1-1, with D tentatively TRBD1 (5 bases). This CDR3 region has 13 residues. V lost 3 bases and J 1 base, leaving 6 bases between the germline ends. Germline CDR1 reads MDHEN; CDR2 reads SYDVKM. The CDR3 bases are TGTGCCAGCAGTTTCGGGGGGAACACTGAAGCTTTCTTT. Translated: CASSFGGNTEAFF.

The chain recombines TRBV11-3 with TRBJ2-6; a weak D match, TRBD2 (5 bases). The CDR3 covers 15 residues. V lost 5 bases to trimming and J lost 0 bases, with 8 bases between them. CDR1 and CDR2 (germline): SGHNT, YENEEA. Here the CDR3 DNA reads TGTGCCAGCAGCCACGGGATCTCTGGGGCCAACGTCCTGACTTTC. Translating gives CASSHGISGANVLTF.

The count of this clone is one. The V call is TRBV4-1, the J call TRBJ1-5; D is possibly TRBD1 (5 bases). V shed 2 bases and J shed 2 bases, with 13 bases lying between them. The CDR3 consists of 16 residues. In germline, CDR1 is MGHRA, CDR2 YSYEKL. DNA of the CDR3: TGCGCCAGCAGCCAAACACCCACGGGGGGCAATCAGCCCCAGCATTTT. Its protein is CASSQTPTGGNQPQHF.

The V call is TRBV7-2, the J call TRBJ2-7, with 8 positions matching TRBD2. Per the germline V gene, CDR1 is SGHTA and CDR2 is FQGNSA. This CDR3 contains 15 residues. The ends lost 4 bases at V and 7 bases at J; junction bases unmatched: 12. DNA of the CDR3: TGTGCCAGCAGCTCACAACCCGGGGGGGCGGCTGAGCAGTACTTC. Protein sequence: CASSSQPGGAAEQYF.

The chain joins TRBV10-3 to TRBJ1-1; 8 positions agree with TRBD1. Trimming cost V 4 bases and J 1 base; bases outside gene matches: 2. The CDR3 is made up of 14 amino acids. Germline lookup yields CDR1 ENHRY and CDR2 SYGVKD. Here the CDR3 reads CAISGGTGNTEAFF. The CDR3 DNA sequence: TGTGCCATCAGTGGGGGGACAGGGAACACTGAAGCTTTCTTT.

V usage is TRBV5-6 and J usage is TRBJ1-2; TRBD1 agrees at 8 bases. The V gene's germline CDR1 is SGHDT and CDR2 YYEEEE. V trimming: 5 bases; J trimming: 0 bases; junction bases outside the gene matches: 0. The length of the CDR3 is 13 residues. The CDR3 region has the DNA TGTGCCAGCAGACAGGGGGCTAACTATGGCTACACCTTC. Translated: CASRQGANYGYTF.

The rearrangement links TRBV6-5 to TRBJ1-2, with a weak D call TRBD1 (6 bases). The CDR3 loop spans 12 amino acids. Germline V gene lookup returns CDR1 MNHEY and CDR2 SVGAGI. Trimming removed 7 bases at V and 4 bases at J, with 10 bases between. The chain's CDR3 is CASKTGSYGYTF. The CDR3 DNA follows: TGTGCCAGCAAGACAGGCTCCTATGGCTACACCTTC.

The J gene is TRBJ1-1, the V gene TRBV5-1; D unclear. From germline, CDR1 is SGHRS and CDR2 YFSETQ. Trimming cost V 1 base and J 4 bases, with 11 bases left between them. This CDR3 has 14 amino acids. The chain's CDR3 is CASSLTPGGTEAFF. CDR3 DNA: TGCGCCAGCAGCTTGACTCCTGGTGGCACTGAAGCTTTCTTT.

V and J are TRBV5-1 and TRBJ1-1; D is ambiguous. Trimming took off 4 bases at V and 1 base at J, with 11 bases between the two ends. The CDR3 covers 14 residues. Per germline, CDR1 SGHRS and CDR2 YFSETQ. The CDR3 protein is CASSLWSGNTEAFF. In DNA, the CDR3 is TGCGCCAGCAGCCTCTGGTCAGGGAACACTGAAGCTTTCTTT.

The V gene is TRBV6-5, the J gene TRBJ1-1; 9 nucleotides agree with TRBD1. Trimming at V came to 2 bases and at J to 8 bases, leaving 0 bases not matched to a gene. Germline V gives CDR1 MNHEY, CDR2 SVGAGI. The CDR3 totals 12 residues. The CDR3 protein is CASSYGTGEAFF. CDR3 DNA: TGTGCCAGCAGTTACGGGACAGGGGAAGCTTTCTTT.

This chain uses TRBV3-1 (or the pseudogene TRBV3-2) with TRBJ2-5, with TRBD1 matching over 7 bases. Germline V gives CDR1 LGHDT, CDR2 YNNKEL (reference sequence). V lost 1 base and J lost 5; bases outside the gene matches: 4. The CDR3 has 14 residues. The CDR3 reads CASSQGQGWETQYF. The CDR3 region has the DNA TGTGCCAGCAGCCAAGGACAGGGATGGGAGACCCAGTACTTC.

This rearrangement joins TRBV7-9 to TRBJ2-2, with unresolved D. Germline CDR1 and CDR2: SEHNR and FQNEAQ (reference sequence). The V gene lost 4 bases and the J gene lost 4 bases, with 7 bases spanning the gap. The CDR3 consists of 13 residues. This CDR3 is CASSSYSTGELFF. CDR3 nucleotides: TGTGCCAGCAGCTCTTATAGCACCGGGGAGCTGTTTTTT.

DNA for the CDR3: TGTGCCACCAGCAGAGACCTTACCGGGGAGCTGTTTTTT. Protein sequence: CATSRDLTGELFF. The chain links TRBV15 to TRBJ2-2; D is uncertain. The CDR3 is made up of 13 amino acids. V dropped 0 bases and J dropped 5 bases, with 4 bases sitting between them. Per the germline V gene, CDR1 is LNHNV and CDR2 is YYDKDF (reference sequence).

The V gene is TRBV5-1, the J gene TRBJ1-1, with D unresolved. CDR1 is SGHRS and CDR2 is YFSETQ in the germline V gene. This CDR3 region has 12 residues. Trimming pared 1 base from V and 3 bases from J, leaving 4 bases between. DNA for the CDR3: TGCGCCAGCAGCTTGCCTGACACTGAAGCTTTCTTT. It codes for CASSLPDTEAFF.

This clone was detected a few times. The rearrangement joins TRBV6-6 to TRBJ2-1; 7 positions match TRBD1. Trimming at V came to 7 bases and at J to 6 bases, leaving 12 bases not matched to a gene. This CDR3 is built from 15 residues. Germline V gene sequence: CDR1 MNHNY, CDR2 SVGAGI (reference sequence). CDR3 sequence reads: CASNKDRVRGNEQFF. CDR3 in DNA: TGTGCCAGCAACAAAGACAGGGTTCGTGGCAATGAGCAGTTCTTC.